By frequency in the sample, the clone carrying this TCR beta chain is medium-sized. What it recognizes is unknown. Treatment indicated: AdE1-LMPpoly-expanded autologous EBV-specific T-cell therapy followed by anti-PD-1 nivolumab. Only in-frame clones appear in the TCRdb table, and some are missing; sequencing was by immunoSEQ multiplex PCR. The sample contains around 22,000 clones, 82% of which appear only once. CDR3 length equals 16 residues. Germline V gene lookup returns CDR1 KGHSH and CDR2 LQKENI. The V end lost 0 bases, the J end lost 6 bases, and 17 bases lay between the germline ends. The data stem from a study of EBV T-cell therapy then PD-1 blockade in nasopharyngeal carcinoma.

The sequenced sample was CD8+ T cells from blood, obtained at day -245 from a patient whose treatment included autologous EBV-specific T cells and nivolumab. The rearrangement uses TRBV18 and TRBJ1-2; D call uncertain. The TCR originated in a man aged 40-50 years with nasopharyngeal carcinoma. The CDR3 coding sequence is TGTGCCAGCTCACCACCAATGTGGGAGGGAGGCGATGGCTACACCTTC. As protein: CASSPPMWEGGDGYTF.